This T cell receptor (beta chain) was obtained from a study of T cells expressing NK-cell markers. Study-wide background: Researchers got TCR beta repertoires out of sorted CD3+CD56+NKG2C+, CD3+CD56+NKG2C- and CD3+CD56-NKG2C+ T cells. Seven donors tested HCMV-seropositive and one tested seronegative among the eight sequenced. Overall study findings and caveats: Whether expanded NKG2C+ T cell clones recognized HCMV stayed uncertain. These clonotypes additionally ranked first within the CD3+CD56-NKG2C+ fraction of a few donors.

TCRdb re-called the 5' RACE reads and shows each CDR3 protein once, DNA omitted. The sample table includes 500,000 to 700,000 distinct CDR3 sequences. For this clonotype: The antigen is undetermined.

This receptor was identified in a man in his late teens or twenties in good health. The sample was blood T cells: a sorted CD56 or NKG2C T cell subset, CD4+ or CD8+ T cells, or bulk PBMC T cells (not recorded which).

The CDR3: CATTQGSSKNIQYF. The chain is built from TRBV12-3 or TRBV12-4 and TRBJ2-4; TCRdb proposes TRBD1, but this gene call is untestable without DNA. This CDR3 comprises 14 residues.